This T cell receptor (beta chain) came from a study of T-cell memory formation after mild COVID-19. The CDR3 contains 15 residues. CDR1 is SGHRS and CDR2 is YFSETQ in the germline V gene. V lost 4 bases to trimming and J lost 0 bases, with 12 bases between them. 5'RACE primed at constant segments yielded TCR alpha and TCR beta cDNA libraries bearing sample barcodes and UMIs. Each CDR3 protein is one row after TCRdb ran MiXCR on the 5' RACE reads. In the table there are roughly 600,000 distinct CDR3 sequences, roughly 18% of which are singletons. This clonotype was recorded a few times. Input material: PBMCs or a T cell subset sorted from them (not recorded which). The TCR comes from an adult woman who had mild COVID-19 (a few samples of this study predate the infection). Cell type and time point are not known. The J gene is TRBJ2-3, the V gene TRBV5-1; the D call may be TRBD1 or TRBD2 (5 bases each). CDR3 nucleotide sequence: TGCGCCAGCAGCCCGGGACCCTCTAGCACAGATACGCAGTATTTT. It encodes CASSPGPSSTDTQYF. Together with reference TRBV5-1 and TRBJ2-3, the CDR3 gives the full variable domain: KAGVTQTPRYLIKTRGQQVTLSCSPISGHRSVSWYQQTPGQGLQFLFEYFSETQRNKGNFPGRFSGRQFSNSRSEMNVSTLELGDSALYLCASSPGPSSTDTQYFGPGTRLTVL.